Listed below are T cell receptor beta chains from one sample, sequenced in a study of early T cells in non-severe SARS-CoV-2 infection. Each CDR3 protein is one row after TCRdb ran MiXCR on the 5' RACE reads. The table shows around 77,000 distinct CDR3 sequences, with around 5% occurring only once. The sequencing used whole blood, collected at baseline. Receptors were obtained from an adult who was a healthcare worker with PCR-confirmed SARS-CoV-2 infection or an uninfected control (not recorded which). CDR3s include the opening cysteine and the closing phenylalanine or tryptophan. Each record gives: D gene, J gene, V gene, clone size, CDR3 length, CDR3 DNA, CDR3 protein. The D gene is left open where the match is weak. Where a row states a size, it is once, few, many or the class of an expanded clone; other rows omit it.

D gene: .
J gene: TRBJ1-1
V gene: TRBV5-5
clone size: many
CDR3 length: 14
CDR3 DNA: TGTGCCAGCAGCTTGGAACAGGCGAACACTGAAGCTTTCTTT
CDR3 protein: CASSLEQANTEAFF

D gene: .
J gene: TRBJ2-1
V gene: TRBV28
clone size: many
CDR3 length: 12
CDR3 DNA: TGTGCTCACAGGGGGGGCTTGGATGAGCAGTTCTTC
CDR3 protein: CAHRGGLDEQFF

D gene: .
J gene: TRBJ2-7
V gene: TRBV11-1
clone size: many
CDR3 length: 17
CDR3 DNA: TGTGCCAGCAGAGACACCTATCTTAGCGGATCCTACTACGAGCAGTACTTC
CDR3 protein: CASRDTYLSGSYYEQYF

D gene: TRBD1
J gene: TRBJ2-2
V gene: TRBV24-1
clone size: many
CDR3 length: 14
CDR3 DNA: TGTGCCACCCGTATGACAGGGTCCGCCGGGGAGCTGTTTTTT
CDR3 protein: CATRMTGSAGELFF

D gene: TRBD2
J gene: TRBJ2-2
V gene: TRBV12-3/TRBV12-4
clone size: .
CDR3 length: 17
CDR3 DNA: TGTGCCAGCAGTGGAGGGACTAGCGGGAGTAAGACCGGGGAGCTGTTTTTT
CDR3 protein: CASSGGTSGSKTGELFF

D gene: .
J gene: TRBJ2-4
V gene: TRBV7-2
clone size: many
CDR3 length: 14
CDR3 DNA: TGTGCCAGCAGTTCCGGTCGAATATTTGACATTCAGTACTTC
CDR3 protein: CASSSGRIFDIQYF

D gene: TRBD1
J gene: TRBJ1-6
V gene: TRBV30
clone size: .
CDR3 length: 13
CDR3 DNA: TGTGCCTCAAACCCAGGGGGAGGATCACCCCTCCACTTT
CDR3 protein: CASNPGGGSPLHF

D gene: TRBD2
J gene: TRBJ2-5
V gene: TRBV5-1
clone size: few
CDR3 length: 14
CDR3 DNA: TGCGCCAGCAGCTTGCGGGAGGGAGGGGAGACCCAGTACTTC
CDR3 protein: CASSLREGGETQYF

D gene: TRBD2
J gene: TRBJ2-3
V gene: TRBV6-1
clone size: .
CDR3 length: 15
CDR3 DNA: TGTGCCAGCCGGCTAGCGGGAGAGGTCACAGATACGCAGTATTTT
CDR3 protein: CASRLAGEVTDTQYF

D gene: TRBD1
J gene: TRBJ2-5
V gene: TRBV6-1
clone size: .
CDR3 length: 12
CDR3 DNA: TGTGCCAGCGCGGGACAGGGGGAGACCCAGTACTTC
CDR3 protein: CASAGQGETQYF

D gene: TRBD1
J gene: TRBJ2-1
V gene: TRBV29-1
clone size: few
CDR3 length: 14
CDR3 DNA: TGCAGCGTTGACCGACAGGGCCTAAGAGATGAGCAGTTCTTC
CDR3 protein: CSVDRQGLRDEQFF

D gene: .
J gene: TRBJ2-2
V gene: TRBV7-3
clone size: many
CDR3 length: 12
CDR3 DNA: TGTGCCAGCAGCCGAGGACTCGGGGAGCTGTTTTTT
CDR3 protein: CASSRGLGELFF

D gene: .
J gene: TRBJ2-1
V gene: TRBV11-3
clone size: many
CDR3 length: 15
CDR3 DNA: TGTGCCAGCAGCCCACGGAAAGGGTCCTACAATGAGCAGTTCTTC
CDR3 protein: CASSPRKGSYNEQFF

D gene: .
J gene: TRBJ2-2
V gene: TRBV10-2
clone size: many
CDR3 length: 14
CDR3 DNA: TGCGCCAGCATGGTAGCGTCTTCGATCGGGGAGCTGTTTTTT
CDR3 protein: CASMVASSIGELFF

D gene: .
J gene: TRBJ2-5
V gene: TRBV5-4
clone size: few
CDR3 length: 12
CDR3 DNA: TGTGCCAGCAGCTTCGCCCAAGAGACCCAGTACTTC
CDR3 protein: CASSFAQETQYF

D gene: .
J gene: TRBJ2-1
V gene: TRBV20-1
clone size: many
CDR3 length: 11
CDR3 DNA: TGCAGTGCTCTGACCAAGCTAGAGCAGTTCTTC
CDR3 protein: CSALTKLEQFF

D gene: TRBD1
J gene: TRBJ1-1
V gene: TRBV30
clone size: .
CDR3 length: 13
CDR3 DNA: TGTGCCCGGACAGGGAGGAGGGCCACTGAAGCTTTCTTT
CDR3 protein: CARTGRRATEAFF

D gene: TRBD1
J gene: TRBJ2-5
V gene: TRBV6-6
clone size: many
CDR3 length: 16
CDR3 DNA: TGTGCCAGCAGCCGCTCCGGGACAGGGGGAGGAGAGACCCAGTACTTC
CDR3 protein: CASSRSGTGGGETQYF

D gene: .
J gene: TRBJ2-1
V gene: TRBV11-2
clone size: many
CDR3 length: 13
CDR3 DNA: TGTGCCAGCAGGCTGGGCTCCTACAATGAGCAGTTCTTC
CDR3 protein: CASRLGSYNEQFF

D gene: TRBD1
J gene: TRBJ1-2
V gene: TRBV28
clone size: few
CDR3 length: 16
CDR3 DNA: TGTGCCAGCAGCAGCCCCACAGGGGGCGACCTCTATGGCTACACCTTC
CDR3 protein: CASSSPTGGDLYGYTF

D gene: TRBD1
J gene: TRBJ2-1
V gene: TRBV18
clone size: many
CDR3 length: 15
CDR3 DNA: TGTGCCAGCTCCCCCGGGACAGGTGCCTACAATGAGCAGTTCTTC
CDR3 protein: CASSPGTGAYNEQFF

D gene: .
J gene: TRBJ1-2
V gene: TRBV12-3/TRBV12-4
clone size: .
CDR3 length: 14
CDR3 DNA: TGTGCCAGCAGGGCGCCGGGGGGGGCCTATGGCTACACCTTC
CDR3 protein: CASRAPGGAYGYTF

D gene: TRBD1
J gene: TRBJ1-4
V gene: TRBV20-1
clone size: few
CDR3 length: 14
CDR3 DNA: TGCAGTGCTCCAAACTCAGGACAGGGGAAAAAACTGTTTTTT
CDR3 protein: CSAPNSGQGKKLFF

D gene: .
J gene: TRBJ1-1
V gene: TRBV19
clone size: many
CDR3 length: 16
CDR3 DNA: TGTGCCAGTAGTATCAGAGGACGGACCATAAGGTCTGAAGCTTTCTTT
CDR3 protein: CASSIRGRTIRSEAFF